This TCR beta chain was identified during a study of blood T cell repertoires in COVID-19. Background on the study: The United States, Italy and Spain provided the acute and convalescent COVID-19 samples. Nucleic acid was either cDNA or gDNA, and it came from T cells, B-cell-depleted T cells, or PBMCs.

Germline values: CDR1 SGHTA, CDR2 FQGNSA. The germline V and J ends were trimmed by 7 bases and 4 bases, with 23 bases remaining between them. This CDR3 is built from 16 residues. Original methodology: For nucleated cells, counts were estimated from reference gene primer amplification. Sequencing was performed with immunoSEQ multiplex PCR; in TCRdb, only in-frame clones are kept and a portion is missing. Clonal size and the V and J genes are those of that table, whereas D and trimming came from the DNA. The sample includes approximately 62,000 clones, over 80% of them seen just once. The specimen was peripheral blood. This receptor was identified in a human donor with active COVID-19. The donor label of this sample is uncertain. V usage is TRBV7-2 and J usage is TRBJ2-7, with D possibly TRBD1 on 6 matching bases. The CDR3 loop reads CASTLQDRGVLYEQYF. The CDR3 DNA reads TGTGCCAGCACCCTGCAGGACAGAGGGGTCCTATACGAGCAGTACTTC.